This is a list of T cell receptor beta chains from one sample in a study of T cells of healthy individuals. TCRdb independently ran MiXCR on the 5' RACE reads; one entry per CDR3 protein. The data hold some 39,000 distinct CDR3 sequences, with more than 4.5% observed a single time. The receptors come from a human donor in good health. CDR3s include the opening cysteine and the closing phenylalanine or tryptophan. D genes are given only for firm matches. Clone size is given for some rows only: seen once, a few or many times, or a class if the clone is expanded.

size	V	J	D	DNA	CDR3
.	TRBV9	TRBJ2-7	TRBD2	TGTGCCTCGGGCTCCGGGACTAGCAGCTACGAGCAGTACTTC	CASGSGTSSYEQYF
many	TRBV20-1	TRBJ1-1	.	TGCAGTGCTAGAGACCCAGTCTCCCCTGAAGCTTTCTTT	CSARDPVSPEAFF
.	TRBV28	TRBJ1-1	.	TGTGCCAGCAGTTTAGTGAAATTGAACACTGAAGCTTTCTTT	CASSLVKLNTEAFF
many	TRBV29-1	TRBJ2-7	.	TGCAGCGCACGGGACGGAAACTACGAGCAGTACTTC	CSARDGNYEQYF
many	TRBV10-3	TRBJ2-5	TRBD2	TGTGCCATAAGTGGGGTAGCGGGGGGAGAGACCCAGTACTTC	CAISGVAGGETQYF
many	TRBV9	TRBJ1-1	.	TGTGCCAGCAGCGTAGAGGGTCAGGGCACTGAAGCTTTCTTT	CASSVEGQGTEAFF
few	TRBV7-2	TRBJ2-7	.	TGTGCCAGCAGCTTATTCAAATCCTACGAGCAGTACTTC	CASSLFKSYEQYF
.	TRBV7-3	TRBJ1-6	.	TGTGCCAGCAGCTTACAGGCGGCGGGCAATTCACCCCTCCACTTT	CASSLQAAGNSPLHF
many	TRBV6-2/TRBV6-3	TRBJ2-1	TRBD2	TGTGCCAGCAGTCAACCGGGACTAGCGGACAATGAGCAGTTCTTC	CASSQPGLADNEQFF
many	TRBV20-1	TRBJ1-2	.	TGCAGTGCTAGAGATTACACAGCAAATGGCTACACCTTC	CSARDYTANGYTF
many	TRBV28	TRBJ2-7	TRBD2	TGTGCCAGCAGCTCATGGGGACTAGCGGGGGGGCCCTCCCCCTACGAGCAGTACTTC	CASSSWGLAGGPSPYEQYF
many	TRBV12-3/TRBV12-4	TRBJ1-5	.	TGTGCCAGCAGCCCACTCGGTCCAGATCCCAATCAGCCCCAGCATTTT	CASSPLGPDPNQPQHF
many	TRBV5-1	TRBJ2-5	TRBD1	TGCGCCAGCAGCCCCGGGACAGGGGGCGGTGTAGAGACCCAGTACTTC	CASSPGTGGGVETQYF
.	TRBV10-3	TRBJ2-3	TRBD2	TGTGCCATCAGTGATTCGGGCGGGACTAGCGGGGGTCTCTTTGATACGCAGTATTTT	CAISDSGGTSGGLFDTQYF
few	TRBV28	TRBJ2-7	TRBD2	TGTGCCAGCAGTTTCGCAAGCGGGGGGCACTACGAGCAGTACTTC	CASSFASGGHYEQYF
few	TRBV7-2	TRBJ1-2	.	TGTGCCAGCAGCTTAGTTGGACAACGCTATGGCTACAACTTC	CASSLVGQRYGYNF
.	TRBV2	TRBJ2-3	.	TGTGCCACCAATATAGGCGGATCAACAGATACGCAGTATTTT	CATNIGGSTDTQYF
.	TRBV5-5	TRBJ1-6	.	TGTGCCAGCAGCTTGGGTAGTAATTCACCCCTCCACTTT	CASSLGSNSPLHF
few	TRBV20-1	TRBJ2-7	.	TGCAGTGCCCCTCTCACAACTACCTACGAGCAGTACTTC	CSAPLTTTYEQYF
many	TRBV6-1	TRBJ2-7	.	TGTGCCAGCAGTGAATCGGGGGAGATGGACGAGCAGTACTTC	CASSESGEMDEQYF
.	TRBV11-1	TRBJ2-4	.	TGTGCCAGCAGCTTTGGGGGGACCAAAAACATTCAGTACTTC	CASSFGGTKNIQYF
.	TRBV29-1	TRBJ1-1	TRBD1	TGCAGCGTTGAGGTCGGACAGGGAGTGAACACTGAAGCTTTCTTT	CSVEVGQGVNTEAFF
few	TRBV4-1	TRBJ1-1	TRBD1	TGCGCCAGCAGCCAGAGACAGGGGGACACTGAAGCTTTCTTT	CASSQRQGDTEAFF
.	TRBV15	TRBJ1-3	.	TGTGCCACCAGCAGAGATCGAACAGGCGGAAACACCATATATTTT	CATSRDRTGGNTIYF
.	TRBV7-9	TRBJ1-2	.	TGTGCCAGCAGCTTAGCGTTTAAGCGAGGCTACACCTTC	CASSLAFKRGYTF
.	TRBV2	TRBJ1-5	.	TGTGCCAGCCAGGGTGTATGGAATCAGCCCCAGCATTTT	CASQGVWNQPQHF
few	TRBV12-3/TRBV12-4	TRBJ2-3	.	TGTGCCAGCAGTTTACTAGCAGCCATGATAGATACGCAGTATTTT	CASSLLAAMIDTQYF
.	TRBV12-3/TRBV12-4	TRBJ1-2	TRBD1	TGTGCCAGCAGTGACATCGGGACAGCTGGTTATGGCTACACCTTC	CASSDIGTAGYGYTF
.	TRBV2	TRBJ2-2	TRBD2	TGTGCCAGCACTAGCGGGAGGAACACCGGGGAGCTGTTTTTT	CASTSGRNTGELFF
.	TRBV4-2	TRBJ1-2	.	TGTGCCAGCACTTCCTACCGGGACACCACTAACTATGGCTACACCTTC	CASTSYRDTTNYGYTF
many	TRBV30	TRBJ2-3	.	TGTGCCTGGAGTGTAGGGCCATCTCCGGCGGATACGCAGTATTTT	CAWSVGPSPADTQYF
many	TRBV6-2/TRBV6-3	TRBJ2-7	TRBD2	TGTGCCAGCAGTTACACCAGACTAGCGGTCTACGAGCAGTACTTC	CASSYTRLAVYEQYF
.	TRBV6-5	TRBJ1-5	TRBD1	TGTGCCAGCAGTTACCAGTACAGGGGGGATCAGCCCCAGCATTTT	CASSYQYRGDQPQHF
many	TRBV6-4	TRBJ2-3	TRBD2	TGTGCCAGCAGTGACGGCGGGGGAGGGACAGATACGCAGTATTTT	CASSDGGGGTDTQYF
.	TRBV12-3/TRBV12-4	TRBJ2-7	.	TGTGCCAGCAGTTTGTATCCCGGGGCCTACGAGCAGTACTTC	CASSLYPGAYEQYF
many	TRBV7-8	TRBJ2-5	.	TGTGCCAGCAGTCCCAGGACAAGGGGGTTTAGTGAGACCCAGTACTTC	CASSPRTRGFSETQYF
.	TRBV12-3/TRBV12-4	TRBJ2-7	TRBD1	TGTGCCAGCAGTTTAGATGGGGGACAGGCCTACGAGCAGTACTTC	CASSLDGGQAYEQYF
few	TRBV12-3/TRBV12-4	TRBJ2-4	.	TGTGCCAGCAGTTTGGGGACTCGGGCGGATCATCGGGAGAAAAACATTCAGTACTTC	CASSLGTRADHREKNIQYF
many	TRBV1	TRBJ2-3	.	TGCACCAGCAGCCTCAGTACTAGCGGGGGCCCAGATACGCAGTATTTT	CTSSLSTSGGPDTQYF
.	TRBV11-2	TRBJ2-3	.	TGTGCCAGCAGCTTTGGGGAAGGCCCGCCCCGGACAGATACGCAGTATTTT	CASSFGEGPPRTDTQYF
.	TRBV7-9	TRBJ1-2	.	TGTGCCAGCAGCTTAGTTCCACTTAACTATGGCTACACCTTC	CASSLVPLNYGYTF
.	TRBV5-1	TRBJ1-4	.	TGCGCCAGCAGCATATCGTCGGGGATAGCTAATGAAAAACTGTTTTTT	CASSISSGIANEKLFF
many	TRBV4-2	TRBJ2-7	.	TGTGCCAGCAGCCAAGATCCAGGGGAGGCGGACTACGAGCAGTACTTC	CASSQDPGEADYEQYF
many	TRBV7-2	TRBJ2-3	.	TGTGCCAGCAGCTTAAAGGGCACTCTATACTTCACAGATACGCAGTATTTT	CASSLKGTLYFTDTQYF
few	TRBV4-1	TRBJ2-5	.	TGCGCCAGCAGCCAACCTAGCGCGTCTGAGACCCAGTACTTC	CASSQPSASETQYF
many	TRBV27	TRBJ1-2	.	TGTGCCAGCAGTTTTAATCCCATGGATACTAACTATGGCTACACCTTC	CASSFNPMDTNYGYTF
few	TRBV5-5	TRBJ2-3	TRBD2	TGTGCCAGCAGCTTGGTGGACGGGAGGGAAACAGATACGCAGTATTTT	CASSLVDGRETDTQYF
.	TRBV18	TRBJ2-3	.	TGTGCCAGCTCACCACTTTCGGCACTAGGCACAGATACGCAGTATTTT	CASSPLSALGTDTQYF
.	TRBV2	TRBJ2-1	TRBD2	TGTGCCAGCAGCCCGGGAGGGGCGAGCTCCTACAATGAGCAGTTCTTC	CASSPGGASSYNEQFF
many	TRBV7-6	TRBJ2-2	TRBD1	TGTGCCAGCAGCTCCGACAGGGCAGCGGCCGGGGAGCTGTTTTTT	CASSSDRAAAGELFF
few	TRBV20-1	TRBJ1-6	.	TGCAGTGCTAGAACAGGAGGCTCCTATAATTCACCCCTCCACTTT	CSARTGGSYNSPLHF
many	TRBV20-1	TRBJ2-2	TRBD2	TGCAGTGCTAGAGAGTCCGGGAGGGCCGCCGGGGAGCTGTTTTTT	CSARESGRAAGELFF
many	TRBV18	TRBJ2-3	TRBD2	TGTGCCAGCTCCTACCAGGCTAGCGGGAGCACAGATACGCAGTATTTT	CASSYQASGSTDTQYF
many	TRBV20-1	TRBJ2-3	TRBD2	TGCAGTGCTGGGGGGGGTACAGATACGCAGTATTTT	CSAGGGTDTQYF
.	TRBV9	TRBJ1-1	.	TGTGCCAGCAGCCTCCTTTACGGCAAGAACACTGAAGCTTTCTTT	CASSLLYGKNTEAFF
many	TRBV7-9	TRBJ1-5	.	TGTGCCAGCAGCTCCTATAGCAATCAGCCCCAGCATTTT	CASSSYSNQPQHF
few	TRBV18	TRBJ2-6	.	TGTGCCAGCTCACCTACCTTTTCCTCTGGGGCCAACGTCCTGACTTTC	CASSPTFSSGANVLTF
many	TRBV12-3/TRBV12-4	TRBJ1-5	.	TGTGCCAGCACCTTCGGGGGCAGGGCGGGTCAGCCCCAGCATTTT	CASTFGGRAGQPQHF
few	TRBV29-1	TRBJ2-2	.	TGCAGCGTTGGGGTTTGGGGGAACACCGGGGAGCTGTTTTTT	CSVGVWGNTGELFF